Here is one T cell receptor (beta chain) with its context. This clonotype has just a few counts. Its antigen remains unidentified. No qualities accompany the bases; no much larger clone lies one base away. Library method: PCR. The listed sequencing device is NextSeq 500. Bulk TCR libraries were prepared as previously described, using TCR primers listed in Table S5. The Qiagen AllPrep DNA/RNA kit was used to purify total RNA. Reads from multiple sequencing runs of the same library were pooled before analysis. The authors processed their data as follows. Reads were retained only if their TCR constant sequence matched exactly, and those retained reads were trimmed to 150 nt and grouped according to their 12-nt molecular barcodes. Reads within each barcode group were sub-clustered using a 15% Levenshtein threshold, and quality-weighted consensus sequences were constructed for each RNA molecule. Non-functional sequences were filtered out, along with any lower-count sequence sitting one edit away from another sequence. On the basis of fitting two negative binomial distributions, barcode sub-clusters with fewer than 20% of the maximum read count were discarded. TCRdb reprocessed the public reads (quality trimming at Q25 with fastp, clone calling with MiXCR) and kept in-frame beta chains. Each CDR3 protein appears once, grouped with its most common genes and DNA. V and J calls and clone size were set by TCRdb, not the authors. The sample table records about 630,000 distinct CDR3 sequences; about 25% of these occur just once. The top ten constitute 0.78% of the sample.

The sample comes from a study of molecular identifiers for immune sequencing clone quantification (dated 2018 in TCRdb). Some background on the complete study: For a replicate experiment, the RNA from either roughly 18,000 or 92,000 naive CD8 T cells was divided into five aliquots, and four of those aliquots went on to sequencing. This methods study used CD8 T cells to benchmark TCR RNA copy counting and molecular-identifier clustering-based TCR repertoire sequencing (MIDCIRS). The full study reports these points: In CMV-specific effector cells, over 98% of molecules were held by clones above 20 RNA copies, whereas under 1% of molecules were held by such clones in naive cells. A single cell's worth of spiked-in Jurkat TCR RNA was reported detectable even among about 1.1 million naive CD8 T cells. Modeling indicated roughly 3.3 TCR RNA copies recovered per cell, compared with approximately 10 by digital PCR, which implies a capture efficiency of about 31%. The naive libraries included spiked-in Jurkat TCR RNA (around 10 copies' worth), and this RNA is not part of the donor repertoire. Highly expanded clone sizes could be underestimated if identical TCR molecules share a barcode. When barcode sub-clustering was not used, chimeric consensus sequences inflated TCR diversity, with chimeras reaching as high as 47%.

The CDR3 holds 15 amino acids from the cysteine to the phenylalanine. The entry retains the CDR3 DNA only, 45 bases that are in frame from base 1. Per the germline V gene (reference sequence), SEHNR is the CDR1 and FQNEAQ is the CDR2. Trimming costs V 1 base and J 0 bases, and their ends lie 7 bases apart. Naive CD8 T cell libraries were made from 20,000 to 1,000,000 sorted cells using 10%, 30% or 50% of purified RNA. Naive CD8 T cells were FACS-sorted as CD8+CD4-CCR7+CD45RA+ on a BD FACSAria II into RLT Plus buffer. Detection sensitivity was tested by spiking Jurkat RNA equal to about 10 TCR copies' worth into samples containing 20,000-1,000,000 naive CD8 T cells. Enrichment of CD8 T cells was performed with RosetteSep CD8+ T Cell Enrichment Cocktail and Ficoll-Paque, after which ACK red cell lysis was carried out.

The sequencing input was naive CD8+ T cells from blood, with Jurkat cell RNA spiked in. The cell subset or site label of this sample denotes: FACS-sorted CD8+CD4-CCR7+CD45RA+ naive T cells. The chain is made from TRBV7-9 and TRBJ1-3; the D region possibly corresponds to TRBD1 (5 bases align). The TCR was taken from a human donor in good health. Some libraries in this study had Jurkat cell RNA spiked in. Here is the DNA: TGTGCCAGCAGCTTAGACCAGGGCTCTGGAAACACCATATATTTT. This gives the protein CASSLDQGSGNTIYF.